Shown below are 22 T cell receptor beta chains from a single sample sequenced in a study of cytotoxic CD8 clonotypes in ibrutinib-treated CLL. Clones were sequenced by immunoSEQ multiplex PCR, and TCRdb holds only the in-frame ones, with some missing. The sample contains fewer than 70,000 clones, roughly 70% of which appear only once. The material sequenced was PBMCs, taken after 12 months of ibrutinib treatment. The receptors here all came from a human donor with chronic lymphocytic leukemia.

The V gene is TRBV9, the J gene TRBJ2-1; 14 nucleotides line up with TRBD2. V lost 4 bases to trimming and J lost 8 bases; unmatched junction nucleotides: 5. Germline loops: CDR1 SGDLS, CDR2 YYNGEE. The CDR3 totals 15 residues. The chain's CDR3 is CASSLGLAGGDEQFF. CDR3 bases: TGTGCCAGCAGCCTCGGACTAGCGGGAGGTGATGAGCAGTTCTTC.

V gene TRBV5-6 combines with J gene TRBJ2-7; no definite D call. The CDR3 has 15 residues. Germline CDR1 SGHDT, CDR2 YYEEEE. The V end lost 2 bases, the J end lost 0 bases, and 12 bases lay between the germline ends. The CDR3 DNA follows: TGTGCCAGCAGCTTACCGGACGGATACTCCTACGAGCAGTACTTC. Amino acid sequence: CASSLPDGYSYEQYF.

V and J are TRBV30 and TRBJ2-7; tentative D call: TRBD1 (6 bases). With 2 bases removed from V and 3 bases from J, the gap between germline ends came to 17 bases. The CDR3 runs 15 residues. Germline V CDR1 and CDR2: GTSNPN, SVGIG (reference sequence). The CDR3 here is CAWSQGTAAVYEQYF. DNA for the CDR3: TGTGCCTGGAGTCAGGGGACCGCTGCCGTCTACGAGCAGTACTTC.

At least ten counts were recorded for this clone. The rearrangement uses TRBV28 and TRBJ1-1, with a tentative D call TRBD1 (5 bases). Germline loops: CDR1 MDHEN, CDR2 SYDVKM. Trimming took 5 bases from V and 2 from J, leaving 12 bases between them. The CDR3 is 14 amino acids. As DNA, the CDR3 is TGTGCCAGCAGTGTAGGGACGGTTAACACTGAAGCTTTCTTT. Residues: CASSVGTVNTEAFF.

This sequence joins TRBV7-2 and TRBJ1-4, with D possibly being TRBD1 (6 bases). Per the germline V gene, CDR1 is SGHTA and CDR2 is FQGNSA. The V gene lost 7 bases and the J gene lost 0 bases, with 9 bases spanning the gap. The CDR3 length is 14 residues. For the CDR3, the DNA is TGTGCCAGCACCAGACAGGCAACTAATGAAAAACTGTTTTTT. As protein: CASTRQATNEKLFF.

The CDR3 region is CASRGPGATGELFF. The CDR3 bases are TGTGCCAGCAGGGGTCCCGGAGCCACCGGGGAGCTGTTTTTT. The chain employs TRBV28 and TRBJ2-2; D is undetermined. From germline, CDR1 is MDHEN and CDR2 SYDVKM. There are 14 residues in the CDR3. V lost 6 bases and J 4 bases, leaving 12 bases between the germline ends.

This chain connects TRBV4-2 to TRBJ1-5; 8 bases map to TRBD1. The CDR3 consists of 13 residues. Trimming cost V 4 bases and J 5 bases; bases outside gene matches: 1. The germline V gene has CDR1 LGHNA and CDR2 YNFKEQ. The CDR3 reads CASSRDRYQPQHF. In DNA form, the CDR3 reads TGTGCCAGCAGCCGGGACAGGTATCAGCCCCAGCATTTT.

The gene calls are TRBV19 and TRBJ2-3; no definite D call. Germline V gene sequence: CDR1 LNHDA, CDR2 SQIVND (reference sequence). The V end lost 4 bases, the J end lost 2 bases, and 7 bases lay between the germline ends. This CDR3 spans 13 amino acids. The CDR3 nucleotides read TGTGCCAGTAGTACGGAACTCACAGATACGCAGTATTTT. Translation gives CASSTELTDTQYF.

The rearrangement links TRBV6-1 to TRBJ2-2, with 11 bases fitting TRBD1. The trim removed 2 bases at V and 5 bases at J, leaving 4 bases unmatched. The CDR3 covers 16 residues. Per germline, CDR1 MNHNS and CDR2 SASEGT. CDR3 coding DNA: TGTGCCAGCAGTGAACCGGGACAGGGGGGGACCGGGGAGCTGTTTTTT. As protein: CASSEPGQGGTGELFF.

The chain employs TRBV19 and TRBJ1-5; no clear D gene. This CDR3 is 15 amino acids long. Germline loops: CDR1 LNHDA, CDR2 SQIVND (reference sequence). V was pared by 7 bases and J by 2 bases, with 15 bases between. The CDR3 DNA is TGTGCCAGTACCGAGGAGGGTTGGCGCAATCAGCCCCAGCATTTT. Protein: CASTEEGWRNQPQHF.

The rearrangement uses TRBV7-9 and TRBJ1-3, with 8 bases that match TRBD1. The CDR3 consists of 18 residues. Germline CDR1 SEHNR, CDR2 FQNEAQ (reference sequence). Unmatched junction bases numbered 14, after V lost 5 bases and J lost 2 bases. The CDR3: CASSPRGRGQEAGNTIYF. The CDR3 DNA sequence: TGTGCCAGCAGCCCGCGGGGCAGGGGGCAAGAAGCTGGAAACACCATATATTTT.

V usage is TRBV7-3 and J usage is TRBJ1-1; 7 bases align to TRBD1. The germline V gene has CDR1 SGHTA and CDR2 FQGTGA. This CDR3 has 14 residues. V shed 6 bases, J shed 4 bases, and the junction held 8 bases outside the gene matches. The CDR3 loop is CASRPTGDSTEAFF. The CDR3 DNA is TGTGCCAGCAGACCTACAGGGGACAGCACTGAAGCTTTCTTT.

This clone was counted a few times. The chain is built from TRBV28 and TRBJ1-1, with D hard to call. In germline, CDR1 is MDHEN, CDR2 SYDVKM. There are 9 residues in the CDR3. V was cut by 5 bases and J by 11 bases, with 6 bases left in between. The DNA for the CDR3 is TGTGCCAGCAGTCCCCCGGCTTTCTTT. This encodes CASSPPAFF.

This rearrangement joins TRBV29-1 to TRBJ1-1; perhaps TRBD1 as D (5 bases). Germline V CDR1 and CDR2: SQVTM, ANQGSEA. The V end lost 7 bases, the J end lost 1 base, and 13 bases lay between the germline ends. This CDR3 is 13 amino acids long. The CDR3 coding sequence is TGCAGCGACGCAGGGCCATCGAACACTGAAGCTTTCTTT. It specifies CSDAGPSNTEAFF.

The rearrangement uses TRBV27 and TRBJ2-2; D may be TRBD2 (6 bases). Trimming cost V 2 bases and J 1 base, with 20 bases left between them. The germline gives CDR1 MNHEY, CDR2 SMNVEV (reference sequence). The CDR3 runs 19 residues. The CDR3 DNA reads TGTGCCAGCAGTTTACGAAGGAGGGTTGCAGGCGGGAACACCGGGGAGCTGTTTTTT. Translated, it gives CASSLRRRVAGGNTGELFF.

The rearrangement joins TRBV18 to TRBJ1-1; D not resolved. Germline assignment: CDR1 KGHSH and CDR2 LQKENI. The CDR3 consists of 15 residues. V was trimmed by 4 bases and J by 3 bases, leaving 15 bases between them. The CDR3 DNA reads TGTGCCAGCTCACATAACTTTAGGGTGGACACTGAAGCTTTCTTT. Translation: CASSHNFRVDTEAFF.

As regards this clone: With only one base between it and a far larger clone, this is likely a read error. Different DNA sequences within this sample yield the same CDR3. This sequence joins TRBV4-1 and TRBJ2-1; 8 bases map to TRBD2. Trimming took 4 bases from V and 5 from J; bases not matched to a gene: 10. Germline V lookup: CDR1 MGHRA, CDR2 YSYEKL. The length of the CDR3 is 16 residues. DNA for the CDR3: TGCGCCAGCAGCCCCTCCCCAGCGGGAGCCCACAATGAGCAGTTCTTC. It codes for CASSPSPAGAHNEQFF.

The chain links TRBV13 to TRBJ2-1; D is ambiguous. Trimming removed 1 base from V and 3 bases from J, with 13 bases in between. CDR1 is PRHDT, CDR2 FYEKMQ, per germline (reference sequence). This CDR3 comprises 16 residues. This CDR3 is CASSLESGMVYNEQFF. CDR3 coding DNA: TGTGCCAGCAGCTTAGAGTCTGGGATGGTCTACAATGAGCAGTTCTTC.

This clone was observed a few times. The genes are TRBV28 and TRBJ2-7, with 8 bases that match TRBD2. Trimming removed 2 bases from V and 4 bases from J; junction bases left unmatched: 7. From germline, CDR1 is MDHEN and CDR2 SYDVKM. The CDR3 is 15 amino acids. This CDR3 is CASSLTVAGPYEQYF. In nucleotides, the CDR3 is TGTGCCAGCAGTTTAACGGTAGCGGGACCGTACGAGCAGTACTTC. Drawing the rest from reference TRBV28 and TRBJ2-7, the complete variable domain is DVKVTQSSRYLVKRTGEKVFLECVQDMDHENMFWYRQDPGLGLRLIYFSYDVKMKEKGDIPEGYSVSREKKERFSLILESASTNQTSMYLCASSLTVAGPYEQYFGPGTRLTVT.

The rearrangement links TRBV7-2 to TRBJ2-1, with TRBD1 matching over 8 bases. Germline assignment: CDR1 SGHTA and CDR2 FQGNSA. Trimming removed 1 base from V and 7 bases from J; junction bases left unmatched: 3. This CDR3 has 14 amino acids. CDR3 nucleotides: TGTGCCAGCAGCTTAGTGACAGGGGAGAATGAGCAGTTCTTC. Amino acids: CASSLVTGENEQFF. Drawing the rest from reference TRBV7-2 and TRBJ2-1, the complete variable domain is GAGVSQSPSNKVTEKGKDVELRCDPISGHTALYWYRQSLGQGLEFLIYFQGNSAPDKSGLPSDRFSAERTGGSVSTLTIQRTQQEDSAVYLCASSLVTGENEQFFGPGTRLTVL.

V usage is TRBV21-1 and J usage is TRBJ1-1; the tabulated D call, TRBD1, remains unverified against the DNA. TRBV21-1 is a pseudogene locus. The CDR3 sequence is 16 residues long. CDR3 protein: CASSSPGTGENTEAFF. As DNA, the CDR3 is TGTGCCAGCAGCTCCCCCGGGACAGGGGAGAACACTGAAGCTTTCTTT.

The chain carries TRBV6-1 and TRBJ2-7; no definite D call. Germline V gene lookup returns CDR1 MNHNS and CDR2 SASEGT. The CDR3 sequence is 14 residues long. Trimming pared 2 bases from V and 6 bases from J, leaving 14 bases between. The CDR3 DNA is TGTGCCAGCAGTGAACAACCCCAGATCCCCGAGCAGTACTTC. Translated: CASSEQPQIPEQYF.